Sequencing of this TCR beta chain was carried out in a study of T cell changes during pregnancy in multiple sclerosis. Germline V lookup: CDR1 MGHRA, CDR2 YSYEKL. This CDR3 spans 15 amino acids. Trimming took 0 bases from V and 3 from J, leaving 11 bases between them. Method: immunoSEQ multiplex PCR; TCRdb's copy keeps in-frame clones and lacks some. Of about 41,000 clones in the sample, roughly nine tenths were seen once. The TCR originated in a female donor with multiple sclerosis, enrolled in a pregnancy study. The sample in question was CD4+ T cells from peripheral blood mononuclear cells, obtained in the first trimester of pregnancy. The V gene is TRBV4-1, the J gene TRBJ1-2; D remains unclear. The DNA of the CDR3 is TGCGCCAGCAGCCAAGATGAGGGAGCGGACTATGGCTACACCTTC. It specifies CASSQDEGADYGYTF.